Below, one TCR beta chain is given with its context. The entry originates in a study of CD4 and CD8 cells across lung adenocarcinoma regions. Donors had localized lung adenocarcinoma, a non-small cell lung cancer. V lost 5 bases to trimming and J lost 3 bases, with 18 bases between them. Germline V gene sequence: CDR1 MNHEY, CDR2 SMNVEV (reference sequence). CDR3 length equals 16 residues. One entry per CDR3 protein results from TCRdb running MiXCR on the PCR reads. Here the sample spans some 7,800 distinct CDR3 sequences, 45% being singletons. The TCR originated in a male donor with lung adenocarcinoma. The CD4 and CD8 labels of this study may be unreliable. The chain links TRBV27 to TRBJ2-3, with D perhaps TRBD1 (6 bases). The sample was CD8+ T cells from the center of a lung tumor. CDR3 amino acids: CASSPFILDRTDTQYF. The CDR3 bases are TGTGCCAGCAGTCCATTCATTCTTGACAGGACAGATACGCAGTATTTT.